Presented here are 8 T cell receptor beta chains from one specimen sequenced in a study of blood T cell repertoires in COVID-19. TCRdb's table, derived via immunoSEQ multiplex PCR, lists solely in-frame clones and lacks some. The sample has around 140,000 clones; about 88% are singletons. Sequencing was performed on PBMCs or T cells enriched from blood (not recorded which). These receptor sequences come from a man aged 40-50 years with acute COVID-19.

The chain has TRBV19 and TRBJ2-1, with D possibly matching TRBD2 (5 bases). CDR3 size: 15 residues. Germline loops: CDR1 LNHDA, CDR2 SQIVND (reference sequence). V dropped 3 bases and J dropped 9 bases, with 18 bases sitting between them. CDR3 region: CASSMEGPRRGEQFF. The CDR3 DNA sequence: TGTGCCAGTAGTATGGAAGGTCCTCGTCGGGGTGAGCAGTTCTTC.

J is TRBJ1-4 and V is TRBV28, with a possible D match to TRBD1 (5 bases). V was shortened by 1 base and J by 7 bases, with 13 bases between the two germline ends. The CDR3 covers 15 residues. CDR1 is MDHEN, CDR2 SYDVKM, per germline. The CDR3 coding sequence is TGTGCCAGCAGTTTATCGGGGGGGAAGGCTGAAAAACTGTTTTTT. It codes for CASSLSGGKAEKLFF.

The chain couples TRBV19 to TRBJ2-5, with 9 bases fitting TRBD1. V was pared by 6 bases and J by 5 bases, with 4 bases of the junction left unmatched. CDR1 and CDR2 (germline): LNHDA, SQIVND (reference sequence). The CDR3 contains 13 residues. The DNA of the CDR3 is TGTGCCAGTAGGACGACAGGGGGGGAGACCCAGTACTTC. Encoded protein: CASRTTGGETQYF.

To note about this clone: One junction end does not reproduce the germline sequence, and a read error may be involved. The chain uses TRBV4-2 and TRBJ1-1; a possible D gene is TRBD1 (5 bases). This CDR3 contains 14 residues. Germline values: CDR1 LGHNA, CDR2 YNFKEQ. CDR3 bases: TGTGCCAGCCGGGGGAGACAGTCTATGGGCGAAGTGATCTTT. Protein: CASRGRQSMGEVIF.

This clone was seen just once. This chain uses TRBV7-9 with TRBJ2-1; TRBD2 is a possible D gene (6 bases). Looked up from germline, CDR1 is SEHNR and CDR2 is FQNEAQ (reference sequence). CDR3 length: 12 residues. Trimming stripped 4 bases from V and 8 bases from J, with 9 bases between. The CDR3 sequence: CASSSLADEQFF. The CDR3, as DNA: TGTGCCAGCAGCTCATTAGCGGATGAGCAGTTCTTC.

Points on this clone: Other DNA sequences of this sample code for an identical CDR3. The V gene is TRBV3-1 (or the pseudogene TRBV3-2), the J gene TRBJ1-2; D is unresolved. Germline V gene lookup returns CDR1 LGHDT and CDR2 YNNKEL (reference sequence). V lost 1 base and J lost 5, with 5 bases in between. The CDR3 is 12 residues long. CDR3 bases: TGTGCCAGCAGCCAAGGAGGGTATGGCTACACCTTC. It specifies CASSQGGYGYTF.

J is TRBJ1-1 and V is TRBV6-1; D unresolved. Trimming took off 3 bases at V and 1 base at J, with 9 bases between the two ends. Germline assignment: CDR1 MNHNS and CDR2 SASEGT. The CDR3 is 14 residues long. CDR3 in DNA: TGTGCCAGCAGTGACCAGAGAGGGAACACTGAAGCTTTCTTT. It is translated as CASSDQRGNTEAFF.

The chain carries TRBV20-1 and TRBJ2-3; 14 bases line up with TRBD2. Germline values: CDR1 DFQATT, CDR2 SNEGSKA (reference sequence). V dropped 3 bases and J dropped 6; count of bases not matched to a gene: 20. The CDR3 runs to 20 residues. The DNA of the CDR3 is TGCAGTGCTAGTTTACGCGGGACTAGCGGGAGTCCGTTGAGGAGGGATACGCAGTATTTT. It encodes CSASLRGTSGSPLRRDTQYF.